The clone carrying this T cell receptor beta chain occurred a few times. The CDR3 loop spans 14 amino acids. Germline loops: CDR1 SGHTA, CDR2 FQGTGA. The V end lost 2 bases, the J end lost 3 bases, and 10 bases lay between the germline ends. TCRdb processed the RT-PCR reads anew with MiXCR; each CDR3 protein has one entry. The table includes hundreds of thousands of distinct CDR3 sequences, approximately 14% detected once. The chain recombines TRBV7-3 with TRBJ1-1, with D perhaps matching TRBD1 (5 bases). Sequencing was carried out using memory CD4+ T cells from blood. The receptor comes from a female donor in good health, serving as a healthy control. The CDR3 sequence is CASSLYQGHTEAFF. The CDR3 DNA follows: TGTGCCAGCAGCTTATACCAGGGACACACTGAAGCTTTCTTT. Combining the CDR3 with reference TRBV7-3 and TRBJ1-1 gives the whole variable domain GAGVSQTPSNKVTEKGKYVELRCDPISGHTALYWYRQSLGQGPEFLIYFQGTGAADDSGLPNDRFFAVRPEGSVSTLKIQRTERGDSAVYLCASSLYQGHTEAFFGQGTRLTVV.